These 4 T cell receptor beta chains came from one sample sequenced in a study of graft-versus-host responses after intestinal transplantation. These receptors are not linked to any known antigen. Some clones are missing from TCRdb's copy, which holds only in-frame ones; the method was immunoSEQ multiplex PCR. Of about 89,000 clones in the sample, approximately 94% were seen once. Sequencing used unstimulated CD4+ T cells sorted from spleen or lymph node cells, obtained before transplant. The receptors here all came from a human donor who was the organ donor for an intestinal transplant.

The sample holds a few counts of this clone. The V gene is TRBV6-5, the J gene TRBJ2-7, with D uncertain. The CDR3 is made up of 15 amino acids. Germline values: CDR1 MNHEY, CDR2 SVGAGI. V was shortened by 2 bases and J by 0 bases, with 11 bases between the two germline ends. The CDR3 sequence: CASSYSVVSSYEQYF. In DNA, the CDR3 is TGTGCCAGCAGTTACAGCGTCGTCAGCTCCTACGAGCAGTACTTC.

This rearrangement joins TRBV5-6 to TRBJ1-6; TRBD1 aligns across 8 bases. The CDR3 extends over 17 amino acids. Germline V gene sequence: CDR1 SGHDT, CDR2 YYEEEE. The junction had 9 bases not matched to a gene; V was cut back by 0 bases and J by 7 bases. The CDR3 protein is CASSLGQGAGWNSPLHF. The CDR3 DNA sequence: TGTGCCAGCAGCTTGGGGCAGGGGGCGGGATGGAATTCACCCCTCCACTTT.

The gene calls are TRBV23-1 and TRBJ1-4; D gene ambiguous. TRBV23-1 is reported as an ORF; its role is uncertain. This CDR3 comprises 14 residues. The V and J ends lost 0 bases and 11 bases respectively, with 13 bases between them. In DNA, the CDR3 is TGCGCCAGCAGTCAATCGCAGGTCTTCGGGAAACTGTTTTTT. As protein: CASSQSQVFGKLFF.

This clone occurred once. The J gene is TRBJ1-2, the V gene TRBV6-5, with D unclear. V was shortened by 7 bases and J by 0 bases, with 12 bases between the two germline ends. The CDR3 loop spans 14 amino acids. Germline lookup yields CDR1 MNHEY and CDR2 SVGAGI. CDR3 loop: CASTPTQANYGYTF. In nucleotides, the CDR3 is TGTGCCAGCACCCCGACACAAGCTAACTATGGCTACACCTTC.